This T cell receptor (beta chain) comes out of a study of blood T cell repertoires in COVID-19. Data came from immunoSEQ multiplex PCR; TCRdb stores just in-frame clones and leaves some out. The data show about 380,000 clones, 85% seen once. This sequence originates from a woman aged 18-35 years with acute or convalescent COVID-19. The source material was peripheral blood.

CDR3 nucleotides: TGTGCCAGCGAAGGGGATGCCACCGGGGAGCTGTTTTTT. It translates to CASEGDATGELFF. The rearrangement links TRBV2 to TRBJ2-2; tentatively, D is TRBD1 (5 bases). The CDR3 covers 13 residues. Deletions cut 8 bases from V and 4 bases from J, with 11 bases between. Germline-derived CDR1 and CDR2 are SNHLY and FYNNEI.